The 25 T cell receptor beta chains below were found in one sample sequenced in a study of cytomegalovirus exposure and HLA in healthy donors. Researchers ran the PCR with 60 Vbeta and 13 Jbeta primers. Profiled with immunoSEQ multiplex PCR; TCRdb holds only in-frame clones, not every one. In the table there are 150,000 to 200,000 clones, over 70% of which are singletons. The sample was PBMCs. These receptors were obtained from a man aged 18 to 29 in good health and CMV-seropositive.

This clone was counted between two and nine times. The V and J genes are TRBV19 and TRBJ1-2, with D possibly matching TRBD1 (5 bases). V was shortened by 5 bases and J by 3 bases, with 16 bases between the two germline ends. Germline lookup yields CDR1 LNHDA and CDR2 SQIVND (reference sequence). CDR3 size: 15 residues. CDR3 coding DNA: TGTGCCAGTAGTGTTCAGATACGGGGGGACTATGGCTACACCTTC. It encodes CASSVQIRGDYGYTF.

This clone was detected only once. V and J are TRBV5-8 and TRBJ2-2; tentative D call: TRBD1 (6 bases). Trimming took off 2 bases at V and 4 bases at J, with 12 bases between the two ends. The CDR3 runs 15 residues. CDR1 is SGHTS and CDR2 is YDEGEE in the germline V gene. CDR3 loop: CASSLRGTATGELFF. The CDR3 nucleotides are TGTGCCAGCAGCTTAAGGGGGACGGCCACCGGGGAGCTGTTTTTT.

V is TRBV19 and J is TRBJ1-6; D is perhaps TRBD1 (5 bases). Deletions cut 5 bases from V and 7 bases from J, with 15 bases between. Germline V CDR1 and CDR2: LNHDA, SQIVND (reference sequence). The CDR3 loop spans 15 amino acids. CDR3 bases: TGTGCCAGTAGTCCTCAGCGGGGCTCAAATTCACCCCTCCACTTT. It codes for CASSPQRGSNSPLHF.

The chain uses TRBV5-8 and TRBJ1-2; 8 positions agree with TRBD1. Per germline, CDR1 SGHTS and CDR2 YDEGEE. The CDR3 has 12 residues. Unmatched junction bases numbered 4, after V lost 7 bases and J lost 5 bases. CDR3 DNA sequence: TGTGCCAGCGGGCAGGGGGCGTATGGCTACACCTTC. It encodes CASGQGAYGYTF.

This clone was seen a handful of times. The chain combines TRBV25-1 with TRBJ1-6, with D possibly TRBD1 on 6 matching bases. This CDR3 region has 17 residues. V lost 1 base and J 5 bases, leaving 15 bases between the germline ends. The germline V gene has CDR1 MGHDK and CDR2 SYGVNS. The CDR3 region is CASSELYRERHNSPLHF. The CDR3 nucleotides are TGTGCCAGCAGTGAATTATACAGGGAAAGGCATAATTCACCCCTCCACTTT.

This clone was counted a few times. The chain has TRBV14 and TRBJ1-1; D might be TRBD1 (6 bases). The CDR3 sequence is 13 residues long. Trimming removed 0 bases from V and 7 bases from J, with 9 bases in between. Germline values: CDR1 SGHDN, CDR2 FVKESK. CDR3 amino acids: CASSQEEDSEAFF. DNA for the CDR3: TGTGCCAGCAGCCAAGAAGAGGACAGTGAAGCTTTCTTT.

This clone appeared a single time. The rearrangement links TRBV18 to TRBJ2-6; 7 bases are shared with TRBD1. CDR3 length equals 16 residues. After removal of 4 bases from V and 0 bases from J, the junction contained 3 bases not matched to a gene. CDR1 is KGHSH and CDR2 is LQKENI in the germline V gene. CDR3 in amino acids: CASSQSGGSGANVLTF. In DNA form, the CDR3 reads TGTGCCAGCTCACAATCAGGGGGCTCTGGGGCCAACGTCCTGACTTTC. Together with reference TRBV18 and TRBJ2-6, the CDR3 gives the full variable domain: NAGVMQNPRHLVRRRGQEARLRCSPMKGHSHVYWYRQLPEEGLKFMVYLQKENIIDESGMPKERFSAEFPKEGPSILRIQQVVRGDSAAYFCASSQSGGSGANVLTFGAGSRLTVL.

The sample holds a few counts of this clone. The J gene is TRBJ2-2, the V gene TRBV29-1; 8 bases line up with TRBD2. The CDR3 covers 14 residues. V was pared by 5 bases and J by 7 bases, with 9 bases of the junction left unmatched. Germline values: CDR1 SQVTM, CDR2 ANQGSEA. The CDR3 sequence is CSVFRGGLGGELFF. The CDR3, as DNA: TGCAGCGTTTTCCGGGGGGGCCTTGGCGGGGAGCTGTTTTTT.

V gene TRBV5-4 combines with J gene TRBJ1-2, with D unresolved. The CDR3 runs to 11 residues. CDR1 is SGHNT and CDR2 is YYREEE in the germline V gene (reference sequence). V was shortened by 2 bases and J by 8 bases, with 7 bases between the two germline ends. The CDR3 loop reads CASSFLSGYTF. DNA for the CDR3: TGTGCCAGCAGCTTTTTGTCGGGCTACACCTTC.

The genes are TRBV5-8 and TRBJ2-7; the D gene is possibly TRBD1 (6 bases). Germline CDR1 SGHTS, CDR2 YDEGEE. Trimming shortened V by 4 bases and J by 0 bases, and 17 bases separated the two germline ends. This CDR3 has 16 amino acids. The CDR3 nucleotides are TGTGCCAGCAGCCTAAATACAGGGACCCTCTCCTACGAGCAGTACTTC. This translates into CASSLNTGTLSYEQYF.

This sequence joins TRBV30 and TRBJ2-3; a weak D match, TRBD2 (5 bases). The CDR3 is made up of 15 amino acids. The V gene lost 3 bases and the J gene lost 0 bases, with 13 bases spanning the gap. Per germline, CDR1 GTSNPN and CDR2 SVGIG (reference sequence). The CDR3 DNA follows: TGTGCCTGGAGCGGCTCGGGCGGGAGCACAGATACGCAGTATTTT. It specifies CAWSGSGGSTDTQYF.

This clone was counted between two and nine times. CDR3 amino acids: CASSIKETQYF. For the CDR3, the DNA is TGTGCCAGCAGCATAAAAGAGACCCAGTACTTC. The chain has TRBV7-9 and TRBJ2-5; D is unclear. Germline-derived CDR1 and CDR2 are SEHNR and FQNEAQ (reference sequence). V gave up 5 bases and J gave up 3 bases, with 4 bases separating them. CDR3 length: 11 amino acids.

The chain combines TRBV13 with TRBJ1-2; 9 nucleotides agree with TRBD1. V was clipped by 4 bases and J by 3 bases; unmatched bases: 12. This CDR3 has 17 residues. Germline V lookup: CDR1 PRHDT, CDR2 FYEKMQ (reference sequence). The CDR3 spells CASSSSDRGVSDYGYTF. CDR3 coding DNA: TGTGCCAGCAGCTCGTCGGACAGGGGAGTATCGGACTATGGCTACACCTTC.

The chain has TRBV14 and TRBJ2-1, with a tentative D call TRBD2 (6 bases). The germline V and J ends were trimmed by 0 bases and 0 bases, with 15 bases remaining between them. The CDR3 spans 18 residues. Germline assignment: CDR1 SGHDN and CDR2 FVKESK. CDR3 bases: TGTGCCAGCAGCCAAGATCCGAGGGAGGCTTTCTCCTACAATGAGCAGTTCTTC. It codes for CASSQDPREAFSYNEQFF.

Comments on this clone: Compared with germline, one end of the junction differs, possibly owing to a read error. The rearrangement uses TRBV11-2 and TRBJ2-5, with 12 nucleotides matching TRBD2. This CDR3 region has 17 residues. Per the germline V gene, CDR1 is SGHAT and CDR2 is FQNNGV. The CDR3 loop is CASSLARLAGDEETQYF. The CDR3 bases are TGCGCCAGCAGCTTAGCCCGACTAGCGGGAGATGAGGAGACCCAGTACTTC.

The CDR3 bases are TGTGCCAGCAGCCCCCAGCGAGAGACCCAGTACTTC. Amino acid sequence: CASSPQRETQYF. This chain connects TRBV5-6 to TRBJ2-5; D ambiguous. V was pared by 4 bases and J by 4 bases, with 8 bases between. The CDR3 is made up of 12 amino acids. The V gene's germline CDR1 is SGHDT and CDR2 YYEEEE.

This CDR3 is CARRASPLATLLRRDSDQPQHF. DNA of the CDR3: TGCGCCAGAAGAGCATCCCCTCTGGCGACCCTTCTACGCCGGGACAGCGATCAGCCCCAGCATTTT. This chain uses TRBV5-1 with TRBJ1-5, with TRBD1 matching 7 bases. The CDR3 loop spans 22 amino acids. CDR1 SGHRS and CDR2 YFSETQ come from the germline V gene. Losses at the gene ends were 8 bases for V and 5 bases for J; bases not matched to a gene: 34.

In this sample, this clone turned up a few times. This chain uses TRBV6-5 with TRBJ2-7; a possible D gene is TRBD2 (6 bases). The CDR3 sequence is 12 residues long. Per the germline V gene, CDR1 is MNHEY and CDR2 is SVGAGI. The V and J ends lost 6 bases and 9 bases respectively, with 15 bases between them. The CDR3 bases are TGTGCCAGCAGCCTCGAACCGGGGGTGCAGTACTTC. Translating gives CASSLEPGVQYF.

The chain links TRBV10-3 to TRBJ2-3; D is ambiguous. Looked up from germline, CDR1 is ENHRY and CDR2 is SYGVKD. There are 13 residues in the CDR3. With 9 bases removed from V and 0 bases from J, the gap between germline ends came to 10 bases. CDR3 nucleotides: TGTGCCATTCAGTCGTCTAGCACAGATACGCAGTATTTT. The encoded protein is CAIQSSSTDTQYF.

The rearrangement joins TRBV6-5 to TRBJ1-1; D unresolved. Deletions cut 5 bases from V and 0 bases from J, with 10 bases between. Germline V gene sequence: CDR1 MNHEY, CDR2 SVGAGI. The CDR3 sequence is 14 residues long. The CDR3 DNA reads TGTGCCAGCAGTGTGGCGCGGGTGAACACTGAAGCTTTCTTT. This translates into CASSVARVNTEAFF.

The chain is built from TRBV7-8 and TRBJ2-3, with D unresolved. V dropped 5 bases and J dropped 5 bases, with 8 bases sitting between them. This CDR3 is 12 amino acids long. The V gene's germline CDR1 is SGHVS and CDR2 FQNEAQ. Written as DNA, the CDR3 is TGTGCCAGCAGCCCCTTGTTAGATACGCAGTATTTT. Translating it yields CASSPLLDTQYF.

CDR3 coding DNA: TGTGCCAGCAGCTCCGGACTGATCAATCAGCCCCAGCATTTT. Amino acids: CASSSGLINQPQHF. J is TRBJ1-5 and V is TRBV5-5; D is unresolved. Germline-derived CDR1 and CDR2 are SGHKS and YYEKEE (reference sequence). The CDR3 spans 14 residues. V shed 3 bases and J shed 3 bases, with 10 bases lying between them.

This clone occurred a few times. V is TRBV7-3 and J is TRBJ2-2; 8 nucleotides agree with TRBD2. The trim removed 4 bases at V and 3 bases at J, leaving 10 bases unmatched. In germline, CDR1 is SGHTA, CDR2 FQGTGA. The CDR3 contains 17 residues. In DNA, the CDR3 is TGTGCCAGCAGCTCCTCCCCTGGCGGGGGGTACACCGGGGAGCTGTTTTTT. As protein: CASSSSPGGGYTGELFF.

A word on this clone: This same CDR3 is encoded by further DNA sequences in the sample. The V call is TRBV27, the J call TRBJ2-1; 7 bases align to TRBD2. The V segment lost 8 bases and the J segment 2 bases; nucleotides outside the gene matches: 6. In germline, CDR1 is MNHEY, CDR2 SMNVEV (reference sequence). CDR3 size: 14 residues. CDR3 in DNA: TGTGCCAGCGGGGGGGACGGAACCTACAATGAGCAGTTCTTC. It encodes CASGGDGTYNEQFF.

The CDR3: CASSFGQGSGNTIYF. CDR3 sequence (DNA): TGTGCCAGCAGCTTCGGACAGGGAAGTGGAAACACCATATATTTT. This chain uses TRBV5-5 with TRBJ1-3, with TRBD1 identical over 8 bases. V shed 2 bases, J shed 3 bases, and the junction held 4 bases outside the gene matches. Per the germline V gene, CDR1 is SGHKS and CDR2 is YYEKEE (reference sequence). The CDR3 runs 15 residues.